This is a list of T cell receptor beta chains from one sample in a study of blood T cell repertoires in COVID-19. This table comes from immunoSEQ multiplex PCR, and its TCRdb copy is limited to in-frame clones, with some not included. The repertoire holds about 130,000 clones, with roughly 80% as singletons. Sequenced: PBMCs or T cells enriched from blood (not recorded which). The receptors originated from a young man who had recovered from COVID-19. CDR3s include the opening cysteine and the closing phenylalanine or tryptophan. The D gene is left open where the match is weak. Clone size is stated in some rows and not others, as once, few, many or a class when expanded.

CASSRWAGQVSGELFF	TGTGCCAGCAGCCGCTGGGCCGGACAGGTATCCGGGGAGCTGTTTTTT	TRBD1	NA	TRBV5-5	TRBJ2-2
CASSFLAGKTDTQYF	TGCGCCAGCAGCTTCCTAGCGGGAAAGACAGATACGCAGTATTTT	TRBD2	NA	TRBV5-1	TRBJ2-3
CASSLGTQGLQETQYF	TGTGCCAGCAGCTTAGGGACCCAGGGCCTCCAAGAGACCCAGTACTTC	NA	NA	TRBV7-9	TRBJ2-5
CASSPREGLGYTF	TGTGCCAGCAGTCCCCGGGAGGGACTAGGCTACACCTTC	NA	once	TRBV6-4	TRBJ1-2
CASSYTGPTDTQYF	TGTGCCAGCAGTTACACAGGTCCCACAGATACGCAGTATTTT	NA	NA	TRBV6-5	TRBJ2-3
CASSTLPVSYGYTF	TGTGCCAGTAGTACTCTCCCTGTCAGCTATGGCTACACCTTC	NA	once	TRBV19	TRBJ1-2
CASSRLTSANEQFF	TGTGCCAGCAGCCGGCTTACTAGCGCTAATGAGCAGTTCTTC	TRBD2	NA	TRBV3-1/TRBV3-2	TRBJ2-1
CAWSSGLAGGPDTQYF	TGTGCCTGGAGTTCCGGCCTAGCGGGAGGCCCAGATACGCAGTATTTT	TRBD2	NA	TRBV30	TRBJ2-3
CASSLGLTHNTDTQYF	TGTGCCAGCAGTTTAGGACTCACCCACAACACAGATACGCAGTATTTT	NA	few	TRBV6-4	TRBJ2-3
CATSDPSSDRPNTEAFF	TGTGCCACCAGTGATCCCTCTTCAGACAGACCTAACACTGAAGCTTTCTTT	NA	NA	TRBV24-1	TRBJ1-1
CASSEGQGALYGYTF	TGTGCCAGCAGTGAGGGACAGGGGGCACTCTATGGCTACACCTTC	TRBD1	NA	TRBV2	TRBJ1-2
CSASWDTNYEQYF	TGCAGTGCGAGTTGGGACACCAACTACGAGCAGTACTTC	NA	NA	TRBV20-1	TRBJ2-7
CASSEYGTSKNIQYF	TGTGCCAGCAGCGAATACGGGACTAGCAAAAACATTCAGTACTTC	TRBD2	NA	TRBV5-6	TRBJ2-4
CASSRLAGGETQYF	TGCGCCAGCAGCCGACTAGCGGGGGGGGAGACCCAGTACTTC	TRBD2	NA	TRBV4-1	TRBJ2-5
CASSLVRFAGGACNQPQHF	TGTGCCAGCAGCTTAGTTAGATTCGCGGGGGGCGCTTGCAATCAGCCCCAGCATTTT	NA	NA	TRBV11-3	TRBJ1-5
CASTITPGNTIYF	TGTGCCAGCACCATCACCCCCGGTAACACCATATATTTT	NA	once	TRBV12-3/TRBV12-4	TRBJ1-3
CATSRDVENQETQYF	TGTGCCACCAGCAGAGATGTGGAGAACCAAGAGACCCAGTACTTC	NA	NA	TRBV15	TRBJ2-5
CASSLGQGDGYTF	TGCGCCAGCAGCTTGGGACAGGGGGATGGCTACACCTTC	TRBD1	NA	TRBV5-1	TRBJ1-2
CASSEQTTNEKLFF	TGTGCCAGCAGCGAACAGACAACTAATGAAAAACTGTTTTTT	NA	NA	TRBV2	TRBJ1-4
CASSWTGNTEAFF	TGTGCCAGCAGTTGGACAGGGAACACTGAAGCTTTCTTT	TRBD1	NA	TRBV12-3/TRBV12-4	TRBJ1-1
CAWSSTGAWTGELFF	TGTGCCTGGAGTAGCACAGGGGCCTGGACCGGGGAGCTGTTTTTT	TRBD1	NA	TRBV30	TRBJ2-2
CASSWVSGTGDYNEQFF	TGTGCCAGCAGTTGGGTGTCCGGGACAGGGGATTACAATGAGCAGTTCTTC	TRBD1	few	TRBV2	TRBJ2-1
CASSQAGGSAFF	TGTGCCAGCAGCCAAGCGGGTGGGTCAGCTTTCTTT	NA	NA	TRBV4-2	TRBJ1-1
CASSWLAGGLETQYF	TGTGCCAGCAGTTGGCTAGCGGGGGGTCTGGAGACCCAGTACTTC	TRBD2	NA	TRBV6-5	TRBJ2-5
CASRGANYYGYTF	TGCGCCAGCAGGGGGGCAAATTACTATGGCTACACCTTC	NA	NA	TRBV5-1	TRBJ1-2
CASSSEGATNEKLFF	TGTGCCAGCAGCTCAGAGGGAGCAACTAATGAAAAACTGTTTTTT	NA	NA	TRBV6-5	TRBJ1-4
CASSYSSGQEETQYF	TGTGCCAGCAGCTACTCTAGCGGACAAGAAGAGACCCAGTACTTC	TRBD2	NA	TRBV7-9	TRBJ2-5
CASSPLELSYNEQFF	TGTGCCAGCAGTCCCCTTGAACTCTCCTACAATGAGCAGTTCTTC	NA	NA	TRBV2	TRBJ2-1
CASSLAYLSGNTIYF	TGTGCCAGCAGCTTGGCTTATCTTTCTGGAAACACCATATATTTT	NA	NA	TRBV5-5	TRBJ1-3
CASSLRGWNTEAFF	TGCGCCAGCAGCTTGCGAGGCTGGAATACTGAAGCTTTCTTT	NA	NA	TRBV5-1	TRBJ1-1